This entry features one T cell receptor (beta chain) sequence. Its antigen is not identified. The sequence runs out 3 residues before the end of the CDR3; the remainder is reconstructed from the germline J gene. These data are taken from a study of T cells in women clearing cervical HPV infection. The wider study: Case blood was drawn when the lesion was first found; control blood after infection became undetectable. Only a few women had HLA typing results available. Findings and caveats of the study: TRBV6-7 relative abundance averaged roughly 0.099% in cases and 0.15% to 0.2% in controls.

immunoSEQ multiplex PCR used an average of 1200 ng genomic DNA. Some clones are missing from TCRdb's copy, which holds only in-frame ones; the method was immunoSEQ multiplex PCR. The listing contains 40,000 or so clones. CDR1 and CDR2 (germline): SNHLY, FYNNEI. This CDR3 contains 13 residues. The chain uses TRBV2 and TRBJ1-2; D ambiguous. Sample: blood buffy coat. This TCR was sampled from a woman aged 18 to 75 with a cervical HPV16 infection that either progressed to CIN3+ or cleared (not recorded which). CDR3 bases read: TGTGCCAGCAGCACCACGCTAGAGGATACC. Residues: CASSTTLEDT. The CDR3, in full, reads CASSTTLEDTYTF.